This T cell receptor (beta chain) is drawn from a study of blood T cells in healthy people across ages. Overall study: Researchers report that template switching captured about one barcoded beta molecule per two T cells. General study results and limits: Estimated diversity across one million T cells was deemed an underestimate. Compared with aged donors, long-lived donors showed fewer expanded clones, suggesting selection.

This clonotype was seen more than once but under ten times. Its antigen is unknown. Then a second PCR, running roughly 7 to 11 cycles, was carried out with a sample-barcoded 5' primer and a J-beta primer mix. There were at least 2.5 million CDR3-containing paired-end reads obtained from each sample. Each CDR3 protein gets one entry after TCRdb re-called the 5' RACE reads with MiXCR. The sample consists of about 680,000 distinct CDR3 sequences, approximately 49% of them appearing once. J gave up 1 base and V 0 bases, and 4 bases lay outside the gene matches. Germline-derived CDR1 and CDR2 are ENHRY and SYGVKD. This CDR3 has 16 amino acids.

The rearrangement uses TRBV10-3 and TRBJ2-5, with 8 positions matching TRBD2. The material sequenced was blood. The sequence was obtained from a woman in her fifties or sixties in good health. CDR3 DNA: TGTGCCATCAGTGAGTCGTTTAGCGGGATCCAAGAGACCCAGTACTTC. This sequence encodes CAISESFSGIQETQYF.